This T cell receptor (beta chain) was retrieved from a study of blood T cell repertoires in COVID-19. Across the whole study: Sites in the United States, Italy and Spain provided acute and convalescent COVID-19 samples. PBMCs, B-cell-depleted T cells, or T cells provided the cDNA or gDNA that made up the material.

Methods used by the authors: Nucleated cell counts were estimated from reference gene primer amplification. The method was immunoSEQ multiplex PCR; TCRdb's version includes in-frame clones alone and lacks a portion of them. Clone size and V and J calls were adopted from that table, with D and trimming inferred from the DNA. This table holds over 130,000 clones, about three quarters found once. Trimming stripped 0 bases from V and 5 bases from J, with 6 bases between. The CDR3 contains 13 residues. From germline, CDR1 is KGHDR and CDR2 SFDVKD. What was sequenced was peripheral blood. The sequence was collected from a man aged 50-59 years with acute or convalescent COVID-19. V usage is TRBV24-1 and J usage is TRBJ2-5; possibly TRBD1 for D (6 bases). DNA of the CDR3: TGTGCCACCAGTGATTTGACAGGGGAGACCCAGTACTTC. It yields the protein CATSDLTGETQYF.